This TCR beta chain is drawn from a study of T cells in Graves' hyperthyroidism and ophthalmopathy. Study results and caveats: Ophthalmopathy was model-predicted a median about six months pre-onset.

Disease duration was under 3 months in the ophthalmopathy patients, who also had a Clinical Activity Score of at least 3 and a NOSPECS grade of at least 4. Extraction of PBMCs used 8.5 to 10 ml of fresh peripheral blood. A note on this clonotype: The antigen remains unidentified. The germline gene is not matched at one end of the junction; a read error may be the cause.

Researchers took RNA transcripts and amplified the TCR beta CDR3 regions from them. The HTBI primer set served for first-round RT-PCR of the TCR CDR3. TCRdb itself ran the multiplex PCR reads through MiXCR, one entry per CDR3 protein. The data show more than 50,000 distinct CDR3 sequences, roughly 50% seen once. The CDR3 extends over 15 amino acids. The V gene's germline CDR1 is SGHDN and CDR2 FVKESK. This receptor was identified in a woman between 25 and 40 years old with Graves' ophthalmopathy. Sequenced sample: blood. The chain couples TRBV14 to TRBJ1-4; D remains unclear. DNA of the CDR3: TGCGCCAGCAGCCAAGGAAGCTGGGCGAGGGAAATACTGTTTTTT. Its protein is CASSQGSWAREILFF.